This is a list of T cell receptor beta chains from one sample in a study of blood T cell repertoires in COVID-19. Clones were read by immunoSEQ multiplex PCR, and TCRdb kept only the in-frame ones, dropping some. Here the sample spans 270,000 or so clones, approximately 89% being singletons. Sequencing input: peripheral blood. Receptor source: a woman between 40 and 55 years old who had recovered from COVID-19. CDR3s include the opening cysteine and the closing phenylalanine or tryptophan. A D gene is named only where the DNA matches it firmly. Part of the rows lack a size; the others show once, few, many or a class for expanded clones.

>TRBV6-1|NA|NA|TRBJ2-4
TGTGCCAGCAGTGAATGGCGGGGATCGACCTTAGTTGCCAAAAACATTCAGTACTTC
CASSEWRGSTLVAKNIQYF
>TRBV7-9|NA|NA|TRBJ2-1
TGTGCCAGCAGCTTCGCCGGCTCCTACAATGAGCAGTTCTTC
CASSFAGSYNEQFF
>TRBV6-5|NA|TRBD1|TRBJ2-1
TGTGCCAGCAGCTGGACAGGGGACAATGAGCAGTTCTTC
CASSWTGDNEQFF
>TRBV28|NA|NA|TRBJ1-1
TGTGCCAGCAGTTTGGAGCAAGAGAACACTGAAGCTTTCTTT
CASSLEQENTEAFF
>TRBV28|NA|TRBD1|TRBJ1-2
TGTGCCAGCAGTTTGAGGGGGCGCCCCTATGGCTACACCTTC
CASSLRGRPYGYTF
>TRBV7-9|NA|NA|TRBJ2-2
TGTGCCAGCAGCTCTAACAGGGCGAACACCGGGGAGCTGTTTTTT
CASSSNRANTGELFF
>TRBV28|NA|NA|TRBJ2-7
TGTGCCAGCAGTTTCGGAGGGGGGGCCGTTCCATACGAGCAGTACTTC
CASSFGGGAVPYEQYF
>TRBV11-2|NA|TRBD2|TRBJ2-4
TGTGCCAGCAGCCTCGGGACTAGCGGTCTTAAAAACATTCAGTACTTC
CASSLGTSGLKNIQYF
>TRBV10-1|NA|NA|TRBJ1-1
TGCGCCAGCAGTACCCAGGGGTTAAACACTGAAGCTTTCTTT
CASSTQGLNTEAFF
>TRBV19|few|NA|TRBJ1-2
TGTGCCAGTAGTTTGTTTCCGGGTAGGTTCGGGTATGGCTACACCTTC
CASSLFPGRFGYGYTF
>TRBV9|NA|TRBD1|TRBJ1-4
TGTGCCAGCAGCGTAGCTACCGCGACAGGGGATTATGCAACTAATGAAAAACTGTTTTTT
CASSVATATGDYATNEKLFF
>TRBV3-1/TRBV3-2|NA|TRBD1|TRBJ1-1
TGTGCCAGCAGCAGTAGTGACAGGGGCACTGAAGCTTTCTTT
CASSSSDRGTEAFF
>TRBV12-3/TRBV12-4|few|TRBD2|TRBJ2-1
TGTGCCAGCAGTTTAGGTGGGGCTAGCGGGGTGTTCTTC
CASSLGGASGVFF
>TRBV5-4|NA|NA|TRBJ2-2
TGTGCCAGCAGCTTGGCCAGTTATCCCGGGGAGCTGTTTTTT
CASSLASYPGELFF